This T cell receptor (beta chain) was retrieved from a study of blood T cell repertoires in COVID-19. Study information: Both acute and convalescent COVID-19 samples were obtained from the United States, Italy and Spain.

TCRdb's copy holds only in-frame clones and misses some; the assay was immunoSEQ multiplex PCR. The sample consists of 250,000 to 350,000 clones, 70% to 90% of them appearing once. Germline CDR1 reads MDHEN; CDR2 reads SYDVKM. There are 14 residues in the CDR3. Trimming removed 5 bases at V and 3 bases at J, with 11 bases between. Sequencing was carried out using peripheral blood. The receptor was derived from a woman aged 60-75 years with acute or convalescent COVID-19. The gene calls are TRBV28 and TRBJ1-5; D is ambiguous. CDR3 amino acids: CASSPRHNNQPQHF. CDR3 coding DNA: TGTGCCAGCAGTCCCCGACACAACAATCAGCCCCAGCATTTT.